The entry below describes one T cell receptor (beta chain). One base away lies a much larger clone, so this may be a sequencing read error. This sample is part of a study of CD8 T cells in ankylosing spondylitis. This CDR3 comprises 15 residues. Germline CDR1 reads SEHNR; CDR2 reads FQNEAQ (reference sequence). Preparation of TCR beta libraries was done by quantitative 5'-RACE with molecular barcodes. From the 5' RACE reads, TCRdb called clonotypes with MiXCR, one entry per CDR3 protein. The repertoire holds a few hundred thousand distinct CDR3 sequences, with around 20% as singletons. The gene calls are TRBV7-9 and TRBJ2-1; 8 nucleotides line up with TRBD2. The sequenced sample consisted of blood, either unsorted or a sorted T cell fraction (not recorded which). The TCR sequence derives from a female donor with ankylosing spondylitis or in good health (not recorded which). Here the CDR3 reads CASSSGRASYNGQFF. CDR3 nucleotides: TGTGCCAGCAGCTCCGGGAGGGCCTCCTACAATGGGCAGTTCTTC.